Listed below are T cell receptor beta chains from one sample, sequenced in a study of beta chain features in type 1 diabetes. Repertoires were generated with immunoSEQ multiplex PCR, while TCRdb's copy carries only in-frame clones and drops some. Found here are almost 350,000 clones, 7% to 10% of them singletons; the top ten hold roughly 1%. The material sequenced was central memory CD4+ T cells from blood. All receptors derive from a man aged 25 to 40 with type 1 diabetes. The CDR3 runs from the conserved cysteine through the conserved F or W. The D gene is left open where the match is weak. Some rows have no size entry. The others give once, few or many, or a class for an expanded clone.

v_gene	d_gene	abundance	j_gene	CDR3nt	CDR3aa
TRBV4-3	TRBD2	few	TRBJ2-5	TGCGCCAGCAGCCCGGCCCTCGGGGGGGAGACCCAGTACTTC	CASSPALGGETQYF
TRBV10-3	NA	few	TRBJ2-7	TGTGCCACCGGCGACAGACACCCAGGCGGGCAGTACTTC	CATGDRHPGGQYF
TRBV7-2	NA	NA	TRBJ2-7	TGTGCCAGCAGCTGGGGACTCCCTAGGGGGAGCGAGCAGTACTTC	CASSWGLPRGSEQYF
TRBV4-3	NA	many	TRBJ1-4	TGCGCCAGCAGCCAAAGAACAGCAGGTTTT	CASSQRTAGF
TRBV7-7	NA	few	TRBJ2-1	TGTGCTAGCAGTTACAGGGTGGGCAATGAGCAGTTCTTC	CASSYRVGNEQFF
TRBV27	NA	few	TRBJ2-7	TGTGCCAGCAGTTTACGGAGCACCTACGAGCAGTACTTC	CASSLRSTYEQYF
TRBV2	NA	few	TRBJ2-3	TGTGCCAGCAGGTGGGATCTCACAGATACGCAGTATTTT	CASRWDLTDTQYF
TRBV9	NA	NA	TRBJ1-5	TGTGCCAGCAGCGTAGAGGGGGGGCCTCAGCCCCAGCATTTT	CASSVEGGPQPQHF
TRBV7-2	TRBD2	few	TRBJ2-3	TGTGCCAGCAGCTTAAAGGCGGGGGGGCTCGCAGATACGCAGTATTTT	CASSLKAGGLADTQYF
TRBV25-1	NA	NA	TRBJ1-2	TGTGCCAGCAGTGGCGCCCGGCAGGCATCGAGTGGCTACACCTTC	CASSGARQASSGYTF
TRBV9	TRBD2	few	TRBJ2-5	TGTGCCAGCAGCGGAGGGGAGGGTCGGGAGACCCAGTACTTC	CASSGGEGRETQYF
TRBV6-6	NA	few	TRBJ1-5	TGTGCCAGCAGTGTAGGGGAACAGCCCCAGCATTTT	CASSVGEQPQHF
TRBV6-6	NA	NA	TRBJ2-7	TGTGCCAGCAGTACGTTATGGAGCTACGAGCAGTACTTC	CASSTLWSYEQYF
TRBV15	NA	NA	TRBJ2-3	TGTGCCACCAGCAGCGGGGCAGATACGCAGTATTTT	CATSSGADTQYF
TRBV7-8	NA	NA	TRBJ1-2	TGTGCCAGCAGCTTAGCTGGAGGCTACACCTTC	CASSLAGGYTF